This record looks at one TCR beta chain sequence and its context. There are a few counts of this clonotype. Its antigen is not yet known. The sample holds no much larger clone one base away, and base qualities are not on file. The library was made by RT-PCR. TCRdb names Illumina HiSeq 2500 as the instrument used. Using fastp at Q25 and MiXCR, TCRdb reprocessed the public reads and kept productive beta chains. All rows with the same CDR3 protein become a single entry with the most common DNA and genes. Here the sample has hundreds of thousands of distinct CDR3 sequences; around 13% occur a single time. The biggest ten clones account for approximately 7.6% of the sample. The data originate from a study of response to subunit inactivated influenza vaccine (dated by TCRdb to 2016 to 2019). Broadly, across the study: Deep quantitative T cell receptor repertoire profiling was used in the study to track responses to a trivalent subunit inactivated influenza vaccine. Study-level results and caveats: The authors proposed that each seasonal influenza vaccination may bring in only a limited number of new T cells.

There are 19 amino acids in the CDR3, from cysteine to phenylalanine inclusive. The sequence is cut down to CDR3 DNA, 57 bases in frame from base 1. Trimming costs V 2 bases and J 0 bases, and their ends lie 21 bases apart. CDR1 and CDR2 were assigned from the germline V gene as SGDLS and YYNGEE. Specimen: PBMCs from blood, collected 14 to 15 days before vaccination. The V and J segments used are TRBV9 and TRBJ2-1, and the D gene may be TRBD2, 6 bases matching. The sequence derives from a man over 45 who received an inactivated influenza vaccine. Donor details come from another sample of the same person, matched by shared clones. CDR3 loop: CASSVGGGRRTSSYNEQFF. The DNA sequence reads TGTGCCAGCAGCGTCGGGGGAGGTCGACGCACGAGCTCCTACAATGAGCAGTTCTTC.